The next 2 T cell receptor beta chains were all read from a single sample in a study of T cell responses to AZD1222 COVID-19 vaccine. Some clones are missing from TCRdb's copy, which holds only in-frame ones; the method was immunoSEQ multiplex PCR. The table shows about 120,000 clones, with approximately 89% occurring only once. Sequencing was performed on peripheral blood, taken 28 days after the second AZD1222 dose. The receptors stem from an adult who received the AZD1222 COVID-19 vaccine.

The chain employs TRBV9 and TRBJ2-7, with D perhaps TRBD2 (7 bases). The CDR3 totals 14 residues. V shed 4 bases and J shed 7 bases, with 18 bases lying between them. The germline gives CDR1 SGDLS, CDR2 YYNGEE. CDR3 residues: CASSPRGAAGEQYF. DNA for the CDR3: TGTGCCAGCAGCCCTCGGGGGGCCGCGGGGGAGCAGTACTTC.

The chain carries TRBV6-5 and TRBJ2-1; 11 bases fit TRBD2. V shed 6 bases, J shed 6 bases, and the junction held 7 bases outside the gene matches. CDR1 MNHEY and CDR2 SVGAGI come from the germline V gene. This CDR3 has 15 residues. The CDR3 region has the DNA TGTGCCAGCAGAGCGATTAGCGGGGGGGTCAATGAGCAGTTCTTC. Its protein is CASRAISGGVNEQFF.